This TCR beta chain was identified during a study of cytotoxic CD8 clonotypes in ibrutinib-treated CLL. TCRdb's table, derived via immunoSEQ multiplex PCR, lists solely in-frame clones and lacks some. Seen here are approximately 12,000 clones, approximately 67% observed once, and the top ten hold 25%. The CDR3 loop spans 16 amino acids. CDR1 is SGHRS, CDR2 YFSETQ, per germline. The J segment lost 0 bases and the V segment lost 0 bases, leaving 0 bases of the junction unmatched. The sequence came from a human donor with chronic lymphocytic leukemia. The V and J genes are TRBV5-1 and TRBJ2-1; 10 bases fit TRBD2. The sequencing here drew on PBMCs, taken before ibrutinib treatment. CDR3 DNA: TGCGCCAGCAGCTTGGCTAGCGGGGGCTCCTACAATGAGCAGTTCTTC. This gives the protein CASSLASGGSYNEQFF.